A selection of T cell receptor beta chains follows, all from one sample in a study of shared clonotypes between healthy human individuals. Using immunoSEQ multiplex PCR, the repertoire was profiled, and TCRdb retains in-frame clones only, with some absent. The sample includes under 2,000,000 clones, over 85% of them seen just once. The specimen was naive CD8+ T cells sorted from blood. The source is a man in his late teens or twenties in good health. The CDR3 runs from the conserved cysteine through the conserved F or W. D genes are given only for firm matches. Part of the rows lack a size; the others show once, few, many or a class for expanded clones.

>NA|TRBV29-1|TRBJ2-3|NA
CSVDGGGPKDTQYF
TGCAGCGTTGATGGTGGGGGGCCGAAAGATACGCAGTATTTT
>NA|TRBV4-1|TRBJ1-5|NA
CASSQAEGTRNQPQHF
TGCGCCAGCAGCCAAGCGGAGGGGACACGCAATCAGCCCCAGCATTTT
>NA|TRBV4-1|TRBJ1-5|NA
CASSQDRSYNQPQHF
TGCGCCAGCAGCCAAGACAGGTCCTACAATCAGCCCCAGCATTTT
>NA|TRBV5-6|TRBJ1-5|once
CASSLSSGFLGNQPQHF
TGTGCCAGCAGCTTGTCGTCAGGATTCTTAGGCAATCAGCCCCAGCATTTT
>NA|TRBV7-6|TRBJ2-7|NA
CASTPGPPREQYF
TGTGCCAGCACTCCGGGACCCCCTCGGGAGCAGTACTTC
>NA|TRBV2|TRBJ1-5|NA
CASSDGPTASNQPQHF
TGTGCCAGCAGTGATGGGCCCACCGCATCCAATCAGCCCCAGCATTTT
>TRBD2|TRBV27|TRBJ2-5|NA
CASSLEASGRAWETQYF
TGTGCCAGCAGTTTAGAGGCTAGCGGGAGGGCCTGGGAGACCCAGTACTTC
>NA|TRBV27|TRBJ2-7|NA
CASSFGHPAAYEQYF
TGTGCCAGCAGTTTCGGACACCCGGCGGCCTACGAGCAGTACTTC
>TRBD2|TRBV7-9|TRBJ2-1|NA
CASSLGRPSGSSYNEQFF
TGTGCCAGCAGCTTAGGGCGCCCTAGCGGTAGCTCCTACAATGAGCAGTTCTTC
>NA|TRBV6-1|TRBJ2-7|NA
CASSPSWGNEQYF
TGTGCCAGCAGTCCCTCGTGGGGGAACGAGCAGTACTTC
>NA|TRBV30|TRBJ1-2|NA
CAWSVGVGYGYTF
TGTGCCTGGAGTGTCGGTGTAGGCTATGGCTACACCTTC
>NA|TRBV6-5|TRBJ1-3|few
CASSYGAGNTIYF
TGTGCCAGCAGTTACGGGGCTGGAAACACCATATATTTT
>TRBD2|TRBV30|TRBJ2-2|NA
CAWSVPTSGRTTGELFF
TGTGCCTGGAGTGTGCCCACTAGCGGGAGGACCACCGGGGAGCTGTTTTTT
>NA|TRBV9|TRBJ1-3|NA
CASSGRNSGNTIYF
TGTGCCAGCTCAGGGCGGAACTCTGGAAACACCATATATTTT
>TRBD1|TRBV6-6|TRBJ2-1|NA
CATEGTAYNEQFF
TGTGCCACCGAAGGGACAGCCTACAATGAGCAGTTCTTC
>NA|TRBV25-1|TRBJ2-1|NA
CASSEEYNEQFF
TGTGCCAGCAGTGAGGAGTACAATGAGCAGTTCTTC
>NA|TRBV28|TRBJ2-7|NA
CASTKQGWGYEQYF
TGTGCCAGCACCAAACAGGGTTGGGGCTACGAGCAGTACTTC
>NA|TRBV21-1|TRBJ2-1|NA
CASSKSGTEIYNEQFF
TGTGCCAGCAGCAAAAGTGGGACAGAGATTTACAATGAGCAGTTCTTC
>TRBD2|TRBV4-1|TRBJ2-5|NA
CASSPGLAGMVGEETQYF
TGCGCCAGCAGCCCCGGACTAGCGGGGATGGTAGGAGAAGAGACCCAGTACTTC
>NA|TRBV18|TRBJ2-7|NA
CASSGGRNHEQYF
TGTGCCAGCTCAGGTGGGAGGAACCACGAGCAGTACTTC
>NA|TRBV4-1|TRBJ2-5|NA
CASSQFETQYF
TGCGCCAGCAGCCAATTTGAGACCCAGTACTTC
>NA|TRBV5-4|TRBJ2-1|NA
CASSLGSYNEQFF
TGTGCCAGCAGCTTGGGGTCGTACAATGAGCAGTTCTTC
>TRBD1|TRBV13|TRBJ2-3|NA
CASSLLSQGQDTQYF
TGTGCCAGCAGCTTGTTATCACAGGGGCAAGATACGCAGTATTTT
>TRBD1|TRBV4-1|TRBJ2-7|NA
CASSQATGNIYEQYF
TGCGCCAGCAGCCAAGCGACAGGGAATATATACGAGCAGTACTTC
>TRBD1|TRBV29-1|TRBJ1-1|NA
CSGTGGLSTEAFF
TGCAGCGGTACAGGGGGCTTGAGCACTGAAGCTTTCTTT
>NA|TRBV15|TRBJ2-5|once
CATSSELGKETQYF
TGTGCCACCAGCAGTGAACTAGGAAAAGAGACCCAGTACTTC
>NA|TRBV10-3|TRBJ1-1|NA
CAISEGGWNEAFF
TGTGCCATCAGTGAGGGGGGGTGGAATGAAGCTTTCTTT
>NA|TRBV19|TRBJ1-2|few
CASRKIGEDGYTF
TGTGCCAGTAGGAAGATCGGTGAGGATGGCTACACCTTC
>TRBD1|TRBV19|TRBJ1-2|NA
CASMDRSLRIDGYTF
TGTGCCAGTATGGACAGGTCTCTCCGAATTGATGGCTACACCTTC
>NA|TRBV11-2|TRBJ2-5|NA
CASSLDPRVGSAQYF
TGTGCCAGCAGCTTAGATCCAAGGGTAGGGTCGGCCCAGTACTTC
>NA|TRBV27|TRBJ2-7|NA
CASQGLSYEQYF
TGTGCCAGCCAGGGATTATCCTACGAGCAGTACTTC
>TRBD2|TRBV13|TRBJ2-5|NA
CASSSNELSGRGETQYF
TGTGCCAGCAGCTCTAACGAACTTAGCGGGAGAGGGGAGACCCAGTACTTC
>NA|TRBV7-9|TRBJ2-2|NA
CASSKEGTTGELFF
TGTGCCAGCAGCAAAGAGGGGACAACCGGGGAGCTGTTTTTT
>NA|TRBV7-3|TRBJ2-3|NA
CASSLVGGSTDTQYF
TGTGCCAGCAGCTTAGTTGGGGGGAGCACAGATACGCAGTATTTT